Below, 26 T cell receptor beta chains from the same sample are listed, as sequenced in a study of cytomegalovirus exposure and HLA in healthy donors. PCR amplification relied on 60 Vbeta primers (plus 13 Jbeta primers). Data came from immunoSEQ multiplex PCR; TCRdb stores just in-frame clones and leaves some out. The sample includes some 130,000 clones, roughly 79% of them seen just once. Sequencing was performed on PBMCs. These TCRs come from a woman aged 35 to 49 in good health and CMV-seronegative.

V gene TRBV21-1 combines with J gene TRBJ1-5; the table names TRBD1, a call not compared with the DNA. TRBV21-1 is marked as a pseudogene. CDR3 length: 15 residues. In DNA form, the CDR3 reads TGTGCCAGCAGCTTCCGGGACAGGGCGGATCAGCCCCAGCATTTT. Translated, it gives CASSFRDRADQPQHF.

This sequence joins TRBV5-4 and TRBJ1-1; TRBD1 matches at 11 bases. The V gene's germline CDR1 is SGHNT and CDR2 YYREEE (reference sequence). The V segment lost 4 bases and the J segment 5 bases; nucleotides outside the gene matches: 10. The CDR3 length is 16 residues. The CDR3 reads CASSGGTGGFYTEAFF. The CDR3 DNA is TGTGCCAGCAGCGGAGGGACAGGGGGTTTCTATACTGAAGCTTTCTTT.

CDR3 region: CATMTGGDYEQYF. CDR3 coding DNA: TGTGCCACCATGACAGGGGGGGACTACGAGCAGTACTTC. The chain combines TRBV28 with TRBJ2-7, with TRBD1 matching over 9 bases. The length of the CDR3 is 13 residues. The junction had 7 bases not matched to a gene; V was cut back by 10 bases and J by 3 bases. Germline loops: CDR1 MDHEN, CDR2 SYDVKM.

Notes on this clone: One end of the junction fails to match germline, which may point to a read error. This chain uses TRBV7-7 with TRBJ2-1; 9 bases line up with TRBD1. The length of the CDR3 is 15 residues. Germline assignment: CDR1 SSHAT and CDR2 FNYEAQ (reference sequence). CDR3 residues: CASSSMGQGPNEQFF. The CDR3 region has the DNA TGTGCTAGCAGCTCCATGGGACAGGGCCCCAATGAGCAGTTCTTC.

The gene calls are TRBV15 and TRBJ2-2; TRBD1 matches 9 bases. Germline assignment: CDR1 LNHNV and CDR2 YYDKDF (reference sequence). CDR3 length equals 19 residues. The V segment lost 1 base and the J segment 0 bases; nucleotides outside the gene matches: 9. CDR3 coding DNA: TGTGCCACCAGCAGAGTTAAAGGGACAGGGAGGGCGAACACCGGGGAGCTGTTTTTT. It encodes CATSRVKGTGRANTGELFF.

The sample holds one count of this clone. The rearrangement uses TRBV4-3 and TRBJ2-1; D is unclear. CDR1 and CDR2 from the germline V gene are LGHNA and YSLEER. This CDR3 has 14 residues. V lost 0 bases, J lost 9 bases, and 12 bases lay in between. CDR3 amino acids: CASSQENPTGEQFF. As DNA, the CDR3 is TGCGCCAGCAGCCAAGAGAATCCAACGGGTGAGCAGTTCTTC.

Only one count was recorded for this clone. The junction differs from germline at one of its ends, possibly a read error. The rearrangement uses TRBV11-2 and TRBJ1-4; TRBD1 aligns across 9 bases. This CDR3 contains 16 residues. CDR1 SGHAT and CDR2 FQNNGV come from the germline V gene. CDR3 amino acids: CASSLERGQGNGKLFF. CDR3 DNA: TGTGCCAGCAGCTTAGAGAGAGGACAGGGGAATGGAAAACTGTTTTTT.

In this sample, this clone turned up many times. CDR3 coding DNA: TGCGCCAGCAGCTTGGCTCGGGGGACCAACTACGAGCAGTACTTC. Amino acids: CASSLARGTNYEQYF. The genes are TRBV5-1 and TRBJ2-7, with a possible D match to TRBD2 (6 bases). Deletions cut 0 bases from V and 3 bases from J, with 13 bases between. The V gene's germline CDR1 is SGHRS and CDR2 YFSETQ. The CDR3 sequence is 15 residues long.

This rearrangement joins TRBV6-6 to TRBJ2-1; possible D gene TRBD1, 5 bases. Trimming removed 2 bases at V and 9 bases at J, with 14 bases between. Germline CDR1 and CDR2: MNHNY and SVGAGI (reference sequence). The CDR3 has 14 residues. CDR3 bases: TGTGCCAGCAGTTACGGGGCGACCTTTGGTGAGCAGTTCTTC. It translates to CASSYGATFGEQFF.

This sequence joins TRBV6-4 and TRBJ2-3, with D perhaps matching TRBD2 (7 bases). The CDR3 covers 15 residues. Germline V gives CDR1 MRHNA, CDR2 SNTAGT. V gave up 2 bases and J gave up 4 bases, with 13 bases separating them. This CDR3 is CASSDGLGGPDTQYF. The DNA of the CDR3 is TGTGCCAGCAGTGACGGTTTGGGGGGGCCAGATACGCAGTATTTT.

The rearrangement links TRBV11-3 to TRBJ2-1; D gene unclear. V was clipped by 4 bases and J by 9 bases, with 13 bases between them. Germline loops: CDR1 SGHNT, CDR2 YENEEA. The CDR3 is 13 residues long. CDR3 nucleotides: TGTGCCAGCAGCTCATTTAGCTCCGGTGAGCAGTTCTTC. As protein: CASSSFSSGEQFF.

This sequence joins TRBV4-3 and TRBJ2-7, with unresolved D. This CDR3 has 15 residues. Germline CDR1 and CDR2: LGHNA and YSLEER. Between the trimmed V and J ends, which lost 0 bases and 4 bases, there was a span of 13 bases. The CDR3 DNA reads TGCGCCAGCAGCCAAGATGCTGAGGCCGAATACGAGCAGTACTTC. It translates to CASSQDAEAEYEQYF.

This sequence joins TRBV7-9 and TRBJ1-6, with 7 positions matching TRBD1. Germline-derived CDR1 and CDR2 are SEHNR and FQNEAQ (reference sequence). The CDR3 has 15 amino acids. V lost 5 bases, J lost 9 bases, and 10 bases stayed unmatched. The CDR3 protein is CASSPTGTERSPLHF. CDR3 DNA sequence: TGTGCCAGCAGCCCTACCGGGACAGAACGTTCACCCCTCCACTTT.

The chain is built from TRBV4-1 and TRBJ1-5; D is unclear. V lost 1 base, J lost 0 bases, and 13 bases lay in between. Per the germline V gene, CDR1 is MGHRA and CDR2 is YSYEKL. This CDR3 spans 17 amino acids. The CDR3 DNA sequence: TGCGCCAGCAGCCAAGTTTCGGGCGGACTTAGCAATCAGCCCCAGCATTTT. Amino acids: CASSQVSGGLSNQPQHF.

This chain uses TRBV27 with TRBJ2-7, with TRBD2 matching over 9 bases. The CDR3 is made up of 14 amino acids. Germline CDR1 and CDR2: MNHEY and SMNVEV (reference sequence). Trimming cost V 6 bases and J 4 bases; bases outside gene matches: 7. The CDR3 loop is CASRSGTSIYEQYF. Here the CDR3 DNA reads TGTGCCAGCAGGTCCGGGACTAGCATATACGAGCAGTACTTC.

The chain links TRBV6-5 to TRBJ1-1; D possibly corresponds to TRBD1 (5 bases). Deletions cut 5 bases from V and 1 base from J, with 8 bases between. CDR3 length: 13 amino acids. The germline V gene encodes CDR1 MNHEY and CDR2 SVGAGI. The CDR3 DNA reads as TGTGCCAGCAGTCGGGGGGGGAACACTGAAGCTTTCTTT. Its protein product is CASSRGGNTEAFF.

The rearrangement joins TRBV6-5 to TRBJ1-1; a possible D gene is TRBD1 (5 bases). The CDR3 contains 12 residues. CDR1 and CDR2 from the germline V gene are MNHEY and SVGAGI. V dropped 8 bases and J dropped 5 bases, with 12 bases sitting between them. The CDR3 spells CASSGLGTEAFF. The CDR3, as DNA: TGTGCCAGCTCAGGGTTGGGGACTGAAGCTTTCTTT.

In this sample, this clone turned up a few times. This chain links TRBV27 with TRBJ1-1; D gene uncertain. The germline V gene has CDR1 MNHEY and CDR2 SMNVEV (reference sequence). V lost 2 bases and J 4 bases, leaving 14 bases between the germline ends. The CDR3 totals 15 residues. The CDR3 bases are TGTGCCAGCAGTTTAAACGGAGGAATGGGCACTGAAGCTTTCTTT. Its protein is CASSLNGGMGTEAFF.

The chain couples TRBV6-9 to TRBJ2-1; 9 bases are a match to TRBD2. This CDR3 is 15 amino acids long. After removal of 2 bases from V and 4 bases from J, the junction contained 3 bases not matched to a gene. The germline V gene has CDR1 MNHGY and CDR2 SVAAGI. CDR3 amino acids: CASSYRLAEYNEQFF. The CDR3 DNA reads as TGTGCCAGCAGTTATCGACTAGCGGAATACAATGAGCAGTTCTTC.

This clone was found a few times. This rearrangement joins TRBV7-6 to TRBJ2-7; 9 bases fit TRBD1. The CDR3 covers 15 residues. Trimming at V came to 6 bases and at J to 4 bases, leaving 10 bases not matched to a gene. Germline CDR1 SGHVS, CDR2 FNYEAQ. The CDR3 coding sequence is TGTGCCAGCAGTCGGACAGGGGTAGGTGATTACGAGCAGTACTTC. It translates to CASSRTGVGDYEQYF.

There are a few counts of this clone. The chain is built from TRBV5-4 and TRBJ1-2; 8 bases align to TRBD1. The CDR3 has 13 amino acids. In germline, CDR1 is SGHNT, CDR2 YYREEE (reference sequence). With 3 bases clipped from V and 13 bases from J, the junction kept 11 bases outside the gene matches. In nucleotides, the CDR3 is TGTGCCAGCAGCTCTAAACCAGGGGGCGCGGGCACCTTC. Protein sequence: CASSSKPGGAGTF.

This clone was counted only a few times. The chain combines TRBV28 with TRBJ2-1; D is possibly TRBD1 (5 bases). Germline lookup yields CDR1 MDHEN and CDR2 SYDVKM. Deletions cut 6 bases from V and 7 bases from J, with 13 bases between. This CDR3 has 13 amino acids. CDR3 region: CASSRMQGNEQFF. The CDR3 bases are TGTGCCAGCAGCCGAATGCAGGGTAATGAGCAGTTCTTC.

This chain connects TRBV7-9 to TRBJ1-1; possible D gene TRBD1, 6 bases. From germline, CDR1 is SEHNR and CDR2 FQNEAQ (reference sequence). V was pared by 4 bases and J by 4 bases, with 16 bases between. The CDR3 runs to 15 residues. The DNA for the CDR3 is TGTGCCAGCAGCTCCCCCGGGGGGCTCAGCACTGAAGCTTTCTTT. As protein: CASSSPGGLSTEAFF.

J is TRBJ2-5 and V is TRBV9; 8 bases match TRBD2. J gave up 1 base and V 4 bases, and 6 bases lay outside the gene matches. Per the germline V gene, CDR1 is SGDLS and CDR2 is YYNGEE. The CDR3 totals 15 residues. Here the CDR3 DNA reads TGTGCCAGCAGCTCCTACGGGGGGGCCCAAGAGACCCAGTACTTC. Translation: CASSSYGGAQETQYF.

The genes are TRBV5-1 and TRBJ1-2; D perhaps matches TRBD1 (6 bases). V was shortened by 0 bases and J by 4 bases, with 13 bases between the two germline ends. This CDR3 comprises 15 residues. Germline V CDR1 and CDR2: SGHRS, YFSETQ. The CDR3 here is CASSLDGRGAYGYTF. CDR3 in DNA: TGCGCCAGCAGCTTGGATGGACGGGGGGCCTATGGCTACACCTTC.

The V and J genes are TRBV5-5 and TRBJ2-5; D possibly corresponds to TRBD1 (6 bases). V was clipped by 4 bases and J by 13 bases, with 17 bases between them. CDR3 length: 12 residues. The germline V gene encodes CDR1 SGHKS and CDR2 YYEKEE (reference sequence). The CDR3 loop reads CASSRNRQVWYF. As DNA, the CDR3 is TGTGCCAGCAGCCGAAATAGACAGGTCTGGTACTTC.